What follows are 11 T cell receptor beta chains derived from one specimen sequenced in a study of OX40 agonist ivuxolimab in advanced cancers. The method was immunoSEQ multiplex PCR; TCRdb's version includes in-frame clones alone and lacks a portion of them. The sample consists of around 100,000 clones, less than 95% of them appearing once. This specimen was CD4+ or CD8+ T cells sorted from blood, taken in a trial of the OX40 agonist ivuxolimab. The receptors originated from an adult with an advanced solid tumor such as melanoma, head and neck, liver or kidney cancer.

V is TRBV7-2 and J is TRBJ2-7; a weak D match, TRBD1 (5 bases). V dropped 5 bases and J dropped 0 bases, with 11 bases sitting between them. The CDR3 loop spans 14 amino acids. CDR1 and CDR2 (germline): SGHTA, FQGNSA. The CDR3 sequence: CASSIQVTSYEQYF. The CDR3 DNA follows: TGTGCCAGCAGCATACAGGTTACCTCCTACGAGCAGTACTTC.

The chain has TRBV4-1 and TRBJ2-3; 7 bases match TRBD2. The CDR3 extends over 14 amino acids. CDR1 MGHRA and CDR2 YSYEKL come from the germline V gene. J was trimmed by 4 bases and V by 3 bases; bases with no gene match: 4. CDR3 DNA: TGCGCCAGCAGCCAGGGGGACTACCCAGATACGCAGTATTTT. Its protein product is CASSQGDYPDTQYF.

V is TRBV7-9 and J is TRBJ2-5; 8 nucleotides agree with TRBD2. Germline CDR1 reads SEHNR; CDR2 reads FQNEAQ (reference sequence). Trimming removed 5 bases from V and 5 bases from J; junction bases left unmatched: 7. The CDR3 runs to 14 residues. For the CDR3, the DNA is TGTGCCAGCAGCACGACCGGGGGGGACGAGACCCAGTACTTC. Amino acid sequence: CASSTTGGDETQYF.

The CDR3 reads CASSPKGYSNQPQHF. CDR3 bases: TGTGCCAGCTCACCGAAGGGATATAGCAATCAGCCCCAGCATTTT. The chain uses TRBV18 and TRBJ1-5; D not resolved. V lost 3 bases and J lost 0, with 9 bases in between. This CDR3 is built from 15 residues. Per germline, CDR1 KGHSH and CDR2 LQKENI.

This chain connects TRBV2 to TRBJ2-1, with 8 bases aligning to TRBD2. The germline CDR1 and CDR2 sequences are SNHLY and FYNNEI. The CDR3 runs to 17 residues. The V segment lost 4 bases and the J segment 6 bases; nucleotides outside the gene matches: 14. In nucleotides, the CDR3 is TGTGCCAGCAGTGCGCTATCTGGACTAGCATACTCCAATGAGCAGTTCTTC. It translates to CASSALSGLAYSNEQFF.

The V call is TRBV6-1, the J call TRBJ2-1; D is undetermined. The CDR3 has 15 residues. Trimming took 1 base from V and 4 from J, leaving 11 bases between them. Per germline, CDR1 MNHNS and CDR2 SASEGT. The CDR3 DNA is TGTGCCAGCAGTGAAGGAGGCCGGCGGTACAATGAGCAGTTCTTC. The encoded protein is CASSEGGRRYNEQFF.

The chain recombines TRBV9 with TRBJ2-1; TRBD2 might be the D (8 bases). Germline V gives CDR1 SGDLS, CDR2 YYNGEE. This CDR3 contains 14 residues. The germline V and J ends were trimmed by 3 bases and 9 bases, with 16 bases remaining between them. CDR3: CASSGGTRQGEQFF. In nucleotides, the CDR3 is TGTGCCAGCAGCGGGGGGACTAGACAGGGTGAGCAGTTCTTC. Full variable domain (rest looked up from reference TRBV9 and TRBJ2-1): DSGVTQTPKHLITATGQRVTLRCSPRSGDLSVYWYQQSLDQGLQFLIQYYNGEERAKGNILERFSAQQFPDLHSELNLSSLELGDSALYFCASSGGTRQGEQFFGPGTRLTVL.

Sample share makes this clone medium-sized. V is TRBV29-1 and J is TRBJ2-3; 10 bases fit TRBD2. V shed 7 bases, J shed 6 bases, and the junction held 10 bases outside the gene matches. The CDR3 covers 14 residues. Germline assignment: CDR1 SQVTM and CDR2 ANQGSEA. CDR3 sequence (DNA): TGCAGCGCAATCAGCGGGAGGGCCTTCGATACGCAGTATTTT. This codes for CSAISGRAFDTQYF.

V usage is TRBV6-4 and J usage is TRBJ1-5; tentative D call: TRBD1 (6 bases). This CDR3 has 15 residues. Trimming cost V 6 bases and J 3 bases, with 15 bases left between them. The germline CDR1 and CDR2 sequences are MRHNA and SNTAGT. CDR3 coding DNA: TGTGCCAGCAGAAGACCAAGGACAGACAATCAGCCCCAGCATTTT. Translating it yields CASRRPRTDNQPQHF.

CDR3 DNA sequence: TGTGCCAGCAGTTACGGGAGTAGAGATACGCAGTATTTT. It codes for CASSYGSRDTQYF. The V and J genes are TRBV6-5 and TRBJ2-3; maybe TRBD2 (5 bases). CDR3 size: 13 residues. CDR1 MNHEY and CDR2 SVGAGI come from the germline V gene. Trimming removed 2 bases at V and 5 bases at J, with 8 bases between.

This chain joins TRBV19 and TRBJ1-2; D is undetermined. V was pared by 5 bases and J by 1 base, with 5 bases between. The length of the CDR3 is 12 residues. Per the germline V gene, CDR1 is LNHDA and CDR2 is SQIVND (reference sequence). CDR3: CASSWGNYGYTF. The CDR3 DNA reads TGTGCCAGTAGTTGGGGTAACTATGGCTACACCTTC.